This TCR beta chain was profiled in a study of CD8 T cells in ankylosing spondylitis. Study-wide findings and caveats: In ankylosing spondylitis blood, a motif of several highly homologous TCR beta variants appeared characteristic. Reports say disease-linked clones showed up significantly more in matched ankylosing spondylitis synovial fluid. The disease-linked clones had a CD8+ phenotype and low blood frequencies.

Generation of TCR beta libraries employed quantitative 5'-RACE incorporating molecular barcodes. TCRdb recomputed calls from the 5' RACE reads with MiXCR, one row per CDR3 protein. The sample consists of 150,000 to 200,000 distinct CDR3 sequences, 15% to 20% of them appearing once. Concerning this clonotype itself: What it binds is unknown.

The sample comprised blood, either unsorted or a sorted T cell fraction (not recorded which). The sequence was obtained from a male donor aged 10 to 30 with ankylosing spondylitis or in good health (not recorded which).

CDR3 coding DNA: TGCGCCAGCAGCGGGCTAGGGTCCACCGGGGAGCTGTTTTTT. It specifies CASSGLGSTGELFF. The chain joins TRBV5-1 to TRBJ2-2; D gene ambiguous. V was clipped by 4 bases and J by 4 bases, with 11 bases between them. This CDR3 has 14 residues. Looked up from germline, CDR1 is SGHRS and CDR2 is YFSETQ.